Each of the 32 T cell receptor beta chains below was sequenced from the same sample in a study of post-analysis software for immune sequencing data (dated by TCRdb to between 2015 and 2016). What the work shows at the level of the full study, not this receptor alone: Patients showed significantly higher frequencies than controls for roughly five TRBV segments, among them TRBV5-6, TRBV5-1 and TRBV20-1.

To prepare the library, PCR was applied. Sequencer: Illumina HiSeq 2500. To reduce PCR and sequencing biases, unique molecular identifiers were built into the TCR beta cDNA libraries. In TCRdb, the public reads were trimmed at Q25 with fastp and aligned with MiXCR, with productive beta chains retained. Under each unique CDR3 protein, matching rows form one entry showing the most common genes and DNA. Within this sample are 750,000 to 950,000 distinct CDR3 sequences, with approximately 50% of them counted one time only. The ten most abundant clones make up 4.6% of the sample. Their cognate antigens are unknown. Sequencing input: blood. All receptors derive from a girl between 10 and 17 years old with multiple sclerosis.

This clonotype was detected a few times. J is TRBJ2-1 and V is TRBV4-1; D is unresolved. Trimming stripped 1 base from V and 1 base from J, with 8 bases between. The germline gives CDR1 MGHRA, CDR2 YSYEKL. The CDR3 is made up of 15 amino acids. The CDR3 DNA reads TGCGCCAGCAGCCAAGGGTTGTTTTCCTACAATGAGCAGTTCTTC. Protein product: CASSQGLFSYNEQFF.

This chain links TRBV5-1 with TRBJ1-1, with a tentative D call TRBD1 (5 bases). Germline values: CDR1 SGHRS, CDR2 YFSETQ. Trimming removed 0 bases from V and 0 bases from J, with 21 bases in between. The CDR3 contains 19 residues. The CDR3 region is CASSLEFPGGFHVNTEAFF. CDR3 bases: TGCGCCAGCAGCTTGGAATTTCCTGGGGGATTTCACGTGAACACTGAAGCTTTCTTT.

The gene calls are TRBV5-1 and TRBJ2-5; D perhaps matches TRBD1 (7 bases). The end of the DNA is better explained by TRBJ2-7, so the J call may be wrong. Germline V gene lookup returns CDR1 SGHRS and CDR2 YFSETQ. The CDR3 consists of 14 residues. CDR3 sequence (DNA): TGCGCCAGCAGCTGGGCAGGGGGGATCTACGAGCAGTACTTC. Its protein is CASSWAGGIYEQYF.

The chain uses TRBV18 and TRBJ2-7; 8 nucleotides agree with TRBD2. The CDR3 is 14 residues long. Germline loops: CDR1 KGHSH, CDR2 LQKENI. V lost 3 bases and J lost 3; bases outside the gene matches: 4. The CDR3 nucleotides are TGTGCCAGCTCACCTCAGCGGGAGAGCTACGAGCAGTACTTC. This sequence encodes CASSPQRESYEQYF.

The CDR3 DNA reads as TGTGCCAGCAGCTTTAGTGTCAGGACAGGCGCCGGGGACGTGGGTGAAGCTTTCTTT. Translation gives CASSFSVRTGAGDVGEAFF. V and J are TRBV7-9 and TRBJ1-1; 7 nucleotides line up with TRBD1. V was clipped by 3 bases and J by 7 bases; unmatched bases: 23. CDR1 is SEHNR, CDR2 FQNEAQ, per germline (reference sequence). This CDR3 has 19 residues.

In its sample, this clonotype was seen once. This rearrangement joins TRBV2 to TRBJ2-1; tentatively, D is TRBD1 (6 bases). V lost 0 bases to trimming and J lost 4 bases, with 10 bases between them. Germline loops: CDR1 SNHLY, CDR2 FYNNEI. The length of the CDR3 is 15 residues. In DNA, the CDR3 is TGTGCCAGCAGTGAAGCGGGTCAGGGGTACAATGAGCAGTTCTTC. Encoded protein: CASSEAGQGYNEQFF.

There are a few counts of this clonotype. V usage is TRBV5-1 and J usage is TRBJ2-3, with D possibly TRBD2 on 6 matching bases. The V gene's germline CDR1 is SGHRS and CDR2 YFSETQ. This CDR3 is 13 amino acids long. The germline V and J ends were trimmed by 4 bases and 6 bases, with 12 bases remaining between them. The CDR3 sequence: CASSLPAGDTQYF. The CDR3 coding sequence is TGCGCCAGCAGCCTCCCCGCGGGGGATACGCAGTATTTT. Together with reference TRBV5-1 and TRBJ2-3, the CDR3 gives the full variable domain: KAGVTQTPRYLIKTRGQQVTLSCSPISGHRSVSWYQQTPGQGLQFLFEYFSETQRNKGNFPGRFSGRQFSNSRSEMNVSTLELGDSALYLCASSLPAGDTQYFGPGTRLTVL.

J is TRBJ2-5 and V is TRBV6-1; D is unclear. CDR1 is MNHNS, CDR2 SASEGT, per germline. This CDR3 contains 13 residues. Trimming took 10 bases from V and 5 from J, leaving 17 bases between them. The CDR3 DNA reads TGTGCCACCCCATCCATTGAGTCGGAGACCCAGTACTTC. It codes for CATPSIESETQYF.

The CDR3 here is CAISEVDGELFF. The CDR3 DNA reads as TGTGCCATCAGTGAAGTCGACGGGGAGCTGTTTTTT. The chain couples TRBV10-3 to TRBJ2-2, with D uncertain. The CDR3 spans 12 residues. The germline V and J ends were trimmed by 3 bases and 7 bases, with 6 bases remaining between them. The germline V gene has CDR1 ENHRY and CDR2 SYGVKD.

This clonotype was seen more than once but under ten times. V gene TRBV2 combines with J gene TRBJ2-5; the match to TRBD2 covers 8 bases. The J call may be incorrect, as the DNA end agrees better with TRBJ2-7. The germline V gene encodes CDR1 SNHLY and CDR2 FYNNEI. The CDR3 spans 14 residues. CDR3 sequence: CASIRLARPNEQYF. CDR3 bases: TGTGCCAGCATCCGACTAGCGAGGCCGAACGAGCAGTACTTC.

The V and J genes are TRBV10-3 and TRBJ2-3; TRBD1 agrees at 10 bases. V was clipped by 8 bases and J by 2 bases; unmatched bases: 13. The CDR3 is made up of 17 amino acids. Germline V CDR1 and CDR2: ENHRY, SYGVKD. CDR3 in amino acids: CAIRKATGTGDTDTQYF. The CDR3 DNA follows: TGTGCCATCCGAAAGGCTACCGGGACAGGGGACACAGATACGCAGTATTTT.

The V call is TRBV5-1, the J call TRBJ1-1, with 8 positions matching TRBD1. CDR3 length: 16 residues. Germline V lookup: CDR1 SGHRS, CDR2 YFSETQ. J was trimmed by 1 base and V by 3 bases; bases with no gene match: 8. Here the CDR3 reads CASSYFRTGKNTEAFF. The DNA of the CDR3 is TGCGCCAGCAGCTACTTTCGGACAGGGAAGAACACTGAAGCTTTCTTT.

This clonotype was seen a handful of times. The chain employs TRBV6-5 and TRBJ2-2; 8 nucleotides match TRBD1. The V gene end was trimmed by 7 bases and the J gene end by 7 bases; junction bases not matched to a gene: 8. Germline V CDR1 and CDR2: MNHEY, SVGAGI. The CDR3 loop spans 14 amino acids. The CDR3 region is CASKTGASNGELFF. The CDR3 DNA sequence: TGTGCCAGCAAGACAGGGGCGAGCAACGGGGAGCTGTTTTTT.

The chain carries TRBV6-1 and TRBJ1-5, with D hard to call. The germline V gene encodes CDR1 MNHNS and CDR2 SASEGT. V lost 5 bases and J lost 0, with 23 bases in between. CDR3 length: 19 amino acids. CDR3 sequence: CASSRTGNVAFSSNQPQHF. The DNA for the CDR3 is TGTGCCAGCAGTCGGACTGGGAACGTCGCCTTTTCTAGCAATCAGCCCCAGCATTTT.

This clonotype was recorded only once. This chain joins TRBV7-9 and TRBJ1-1; tentative D call: TRBD1 (5 bases). Germline loops: CDR1 SEHNR, CDR2 FQNEAQ (reference sequence). The V gene lost 4 bases and the J gene lost 1 base, with 13 bases spanning the gap. The CDR3 is 15 residues long. This chain's CDR3 is CASSSPGPENTEAFF. The CDR3 DNA sequence: TGTGCCAGCAGCTCCCCGGGGCCCGAGAACACTGAAGCTTTCTTT.

V gene TRBV20-1 combines with J gene TRBJ2-5, with 8 bases matching TRBD2. CDR1 is DFQATT and CDR2 is SNEGSKA in the germline V gene (reference sequence). The CDR3 totals 17 residues. V shed 0 bases, J shed 5 bases, and the junction held 14 bases outside the gene matches. The CDR3 sequence is CSARDRLAGPPWETQYF. DNA of the CDR3: TGCAGTGCTAGAGATCGTCTAGCGGGTCCCCCGTGGGAGACCCAGTACTTC.

The chain couples TRBV6-6 to TRBJ2-5; 9 bases are shared with TRBD2. The CDR3 extends over 13 amino acids. Germline trimming cut 7 bases from V and 5 bases from J; bases unmatched to any gene: 5. Germline V gene lookup returns CDR1 MNHNY and CDR2 SVGAGI (reference sequence). The CDR3 DNA follows: TGTGCCAGCACCCGGACTAGCGAGGAGACCCAGTACTTC. Protein: CASTRTSEETQYF.

This clonotype appeared a few times. The chain combines TRBV7-9 with TRBJ2-5; TRBD2 is a possible D gene (5 bases). Between the trimmed V and J ends, which lost 6 bases and 5 bases, there was a span of 10 bases. Germline CDR1 and CDR2: SEHNR and FQNEAQ (reference sequence). CDR3 length: 12 residues. CDR3 DNA sequence: TGTGCCAGCAGAAACACGGGGGAGACCCAGTACTTC. Amino acid sequence: CASRNTGETQYF.

This clonotype was counted many times. Sequence at one end of the junction differs from germline and may be a read error. The V and J genes are TRBV4-1 and TRBJ2-7, with 11 bases identical to TRBD2. This CDR3 contains 15 residues. Germline CDR1 reads MGHRA; CDR2 reads YSYEKL. The CDR3 bases are TGTGCCAGCAGCCGTGGGACTAGCGGATCCTACGAGCAGTACTTC. Translating it yields CASSRGTSGSYEQYF.

This clonotype was recorded a few times. The chain couples TRBV5-1 to TRBJ1-2; perhaps TRBD1 as D (6 bases). This CDR3 has 15 amino acids. V lost 6 bases, J lost 2 bases, and 17 bases lay in between. Germline assignment: CDR1 SGHRS and CDR2 YFSETQ. CDR3: CASTVAGGANYGYTF. For the CDR3, the DNA is TGCGCCAGCACCGTTGCGGGGGGCGCAAACTATGGCTACACCTTC.

The genes are TRBV7-2 and TRBJ1-6, with TRBD1 as a possible D gene (5 bases). The CDR3 covers 13 residues. Germline CDR1 is SGHTA and CDR2 is FQGNSA. Deletions cut 8 bases from V and 7 bases from J, with 12 bases between. Here the CDR3 DNA reads TGTGCCAGCTCGGGGGGTCGGAATTCACCCCTCCACTTT. Protein sequence: CASSGGRNSPLHF.

The V gene is TRBV7-2, the J gene TRBJ2-7, with D hard to call. Germline-derived CDR1 and CDR2 are SGHTA and FQGNSA. V shed 4 bases and J shed 4 bases, with 8 bases lying between them. The CDR3 totals 12 residues. DNA for the CDR3: TGTGCCAGCAGCTCGACTGTTTACGAGCAGTACTTC. This encodes CASSSTVYEQYF.

The V gene is TRBV12-3 or TRBV12-4, the J gene TRBJ1-5, with D possibly TRBD1 on 5 matching bases. This CDR3 contains 13 residues. The V end was cut by 6 bases, the J end by 3 bases, with 9 bases between. DNA of the CDR3: TGTGCCAGCAGGCGGGGGGACAATCAGCCCCAGCATTTT. It codes for CASRRGDNQPQHF.

This clonotype was seen only a few times. The chain has TRBV7-2 and TRBJ2-5, with TRBD1 matching 7 bases. With the DNA end fitting TRBJ2-7 better, the J assignment may be wrong. Germline CDR1 and CDR2: SGHTA and FQGNSA. CDR3 length: 13 amino acids. DNA of the CDR3: TGTGCCAGCAGACTTGACAGGGTTTACGAGCAGTACTTC. Amino acid sequence: CASRLDRVYEQYF.

The gene calls are TRBV12-3 or TRBV12-4 and TRBJ1-2, with 9 nucleotides matching TRBD1. With 1 base clipped from V and 5 bases from J, the junction kept 5 bases outside the gene matches. The CDR3 runs to 15 residues. DNA of the CDR3: TGTGCCAGCAGTTTAGGGGGACAGGGATTATATGGCTACACCTTC. Translating gives CASSLGGQGLYGYTF.

This clonotype was seen just once. The chain links TRBV6-2 or TRBV6-3 to TRBJ1-1; 10 bases line up with TRBD1. The CDR3 is 16 residues long. Germline CDR1 MNHEY, CDR2 SVGEGT. With V trimmed by 7 bases and J by 3 bases, 11 bases remained unmatched. The CDR3 spells CASTVILGTGDTEAFF. The CDR3 DNA reads as TGTGCCAGCACCGTAATTCTTGGGACAGGGGACACTGAAGCTTTCTTT.

The chain carries TRBV20-1 and TRBJ2-3; 8 bases match TRBD1. V was clipped by 1 base and J by 7 bases; unmatched bases: 13. Per the germline V gene, CDR1 is DFQATT and CDR2 is SNEGSKA (reference sequence). The length of the CDR3 is 16 residues. CDR3 nucleotides: TGCAGTGCTAGAGTTCCTCCAGGGGGCCAACAGCATACGCAGTATTTT. Protein sequence: CSARVPPGGQQHTQYF.

This clonotype was observed many times. This chain connects TRBV11-2 to TRBJ2-7, with D possibly being TRBD2 (6 bases). V was trimmed by 5 bases and J by 3 bases, leaving 8 bases between them. Germline V gene data show CDR1 as SGHAT and CDR2 as FQNNGV. The CDR3 is made up of 12 amino acids. This CDR3 reads CASSPGDYEQYF. CDR3 coding DNA: TGTGCCAGCAGCCCGGGGGACTACGAGCAGTACTTC.

This chain uses TRBV5-1 with TRBJ2-1, with D perhaps being TRBD1 or TRBD2 (5 bases each). CDR1 and CDR2 (germline): SGHRS, YFSETQ. The CDR3 is 13 amino acids. Deletions cut 0 bases from V and 9 bases from J, with 10 bases between. CDR3 DNA sequence: TGCGCCAGCAGCTTGGCCGAGGGGCCTGAGCAGTTCTTC. Translating it yields CASSLAEGPEQFF.

Here the CDR3 reads CASGSPGQNRSYEQYF. Written as DNA, the CDR3 is TGTGCTAGTGGTTCCCCGGGACAGAATCGTTCCTACGAGCAGTACTTC. The chain employs TRBV12-5 and TRBJ2-7; 7 nucleotides agree with TRBD1. The germline gives CDR1 LGHNT, CDR2 FRNRAP. Trimming cost V 4 bases and J 1 base; bases outside gene matches: 10. The CDR3 extends over 16 amino acids.

V gene TRBV7-9 combines with J gene TRBJ1-2; 7 nucleotides align to TRBD1. Germline loops: CDR1 SEHNR, CDR2 FQNEAQ (reference sequence). This CDR3 has 17 amino acids. The junction had 16 bases not matched to a gene; V was cut back by 5 bases and J by 4 bases. The CDR3 bases are TGTGCCAGCAGCCAGATCCTTAAAACAGGGGTCCCCTATGGCTACACCTTC. It yields the protein CASSQILKTGVPYGYTF.

The V and J genes are TRBV7-2 and TRBJ2-7; TRBD1 matches 7 bases. The J segment lost 6 bases and the V segment lost 4 bases, leaving 9 bases of the junction unmatched. The CDR3 is 14 residues long. In germline, CDR1 is SGHTA, CDR2 FQGNSA. CDR3: CASSSRTGPTEQYF. DNA of the CDR3: TGTGCCAGCAGCTCCAGGACAGGACCTACCGAGCAGTACTTC. Looking up the rest from reference TRBV7-2 and TRBJ2-7 gives the full variable domain: GAGVSQSPSNKVTEKGKDVELRCDPISGHTALYWYRQSLGQGLEFLIYFQGNSAPDKSGLPSDRFSAERTGGSVSTLTIQRTQQEDSAVYLCASSSRTGPTEQYFGPGTRLTVT.